This TCR beta chain is drawn from a study of chemoradiotherapy in HPV16-positive cancers. CDR1 and CDR2 from the germline V gene are MNHEY and SVGAGI. The CDR3 length is 14 residues. Losses at the gene ends were 6 bases for V and 10 bases for J; bases not matched to a gene: 12. General study points: For HPV16-positive patients, expanding HPV-responsive T cells associated with longer recurrence-free survival.

Assay: immunoSEQ multiplex PCR; the TCRdb copy retains only in-frame clones and omits some. The data contain approximately 12,000 clones, about 81% of them seen just once; the ten biggest clones take up about 1.1%. A single count supports this clone. Its antigen is not identified. This specimen was taken from a patient who underwent chemoradiotherapy. J is TRBJ2-1 and V is TRBV6-5; TRBD1 agrees at 7 bases. The receptor's source is a human donor with HPV-associated anogenital cancer. The DNA of the CDR3 is TGTGCCAGCAGGGAGTTGAGGGGGCGCACCGAGCAGTTCTTC. Translation: CASRELRGRTEQFF.